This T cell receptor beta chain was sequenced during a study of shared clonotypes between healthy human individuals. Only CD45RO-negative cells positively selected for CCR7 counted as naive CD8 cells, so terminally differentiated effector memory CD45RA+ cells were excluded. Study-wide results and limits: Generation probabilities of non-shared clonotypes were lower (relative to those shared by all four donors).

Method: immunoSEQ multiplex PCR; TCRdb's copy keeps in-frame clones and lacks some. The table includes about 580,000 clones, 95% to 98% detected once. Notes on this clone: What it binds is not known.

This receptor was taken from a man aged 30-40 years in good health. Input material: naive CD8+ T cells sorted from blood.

This CDR3 reads CASSRPDNAYEQYF. CDR3 nucleotide sequence: TGTGCCAGCAGCCGTCCGGACAACGCCTACGAGCAGTACTTC. The chain joins TRBV5-4 to TRBJ2-7, with D possibly being TRBD1 (5 bases). This CDR3 contains 14 residues. V lost 4 bases and J 2 bases, leaving 13 bases between the germline ends. Per germline, CDR1 SGHNT and CDR2 YYREEE (reference sequence).